This TCR beta chain derives from a study of neoadjuvant nivolumab and ipilimumab in lung cancer. Study information: Nivolumab 3 mg/kg was given days 1, 15 and 29, plus ipilimumab 1 mg/kg day 1 in combination.

This clone was seen a handful of times. What it binds is unknown. Trimming left V 0 bases short and J 4 bases short, with 15 bases between. The CDR3 is made up of 16 amino acids. The germline gives CDR1 MNHEY, CDR2 SVGAGI. General observations from the study: TCR sequencing covered a small number of samples. From pretherapy to surgery, tumor richness and clonality rose with dual therapy.

The assay was immunoSEQ multiplex PCR, and TCRdb's table has in-frame clones only and misses some. The profile shows about 26,000 clones, less than 90% of them singletons. Sequenced here: peripheral blood, sampled before neoadjuvant nivolumab, alone or with ipilimumab. The sequence came from an adult with non-small cell lung cancer. This chain connects TRBV6-5 to TRBJ1-2; the D is unclear. CDR3 bases: TGTGCCAGCAGTTACTCGGCCATAGGAGGAGGCTATGGCTACACCTTC. Protein sequence: CASSYSAIGGGYGYTF.